This TCR beta chain is drawn from a study of blood T cell repertoires in COVID-19. Study details: Donors in the United States, Italy and Spain gave samples during acute or convalescent COVID-19. The analysed material was cDNA or gDNA that came from T cells, B-cell-depleted T cells, or PBMCs.

Germline values: CDR1 KGHSH, CDR2 LQKENI. There are 15 residues in the CDR3. J lost 7 bases, V lost 1 base, and 3 bases had no gene match. As handled by the study authors: Quantification of nucleated cells was approximated via reference gene primer amplification. Generated by immunoSEQ multiplex PCR, the TCRdb table keeps only in-frame clones and is missing some. V, J and clone size derive from that table, while D and trimming were established from the DNA sequence. The sample lists more than 150,000 clones; around 85% were seen once. The sequenced sample consisted of peripheral blood. This TCR was recovered from an older woman with acute or convalescent COVID-19. The rearrangement links TRBV18 to TRBJ1-6; 8 bases fit TRBD1. The CDR3 loop reads CASSPRQGANSPLHF. CDR3 DNA sequence: TGTGCCAGCTCACCACGGCAGGGGGCGAATTCACCCCTCCACTTT.